This T cell receptor beta chain was found in a study of neurological immune-mediated disorders. As to this clonotype: What it binds is unknown.

With 10-nucleotide random UMIs included, cDNA was synthesized by 5'RACE. Every sequencing run generated over 190 million TCR-beta sequences from 15-18 subjects. MiXCR, applied by TCRdb to the 5' RACE reads, yields one record per CDR3 protein. The table shows 17,000 or so distinct CDR3 sequences, with about a quarter occurring only once. A total of 2 million PBMCs stored at -80 degrees C provided the unsorted libraries. Germline assignment: CDR1 MDHEN and CDR2 SYDVKM. V lost 6 bases and J 1 base, leaving 6 bases between the germline ends. The CDR3 loop spans 12 amino acids. Broader study findings: None of the CDR3 amino acid sequences found in expanded clones was shared across subjects. This suggests that the TCR-beta repertoires were private in all groups.

This chain uses TRBV28 with TRBJ2-5; D is possibly TRBD1 (5 bases). The source material was PBMCs. The sequence derives from a man aged 50 to 59 with HTLV-1-associated myelopathy (HAM/TSP). CDR3 bases: TGTGCCAGCAGGCAGGGCCAAGAGACCCAGTACTTC. This gives the protein CASRQGQETQYF.